Below, 13 T cell receptor beta chains from the same sample are listed, as sequenced in a study of shared clonotypes between healthy human individuals. CD8 cells regarded as naive lacked CD45RO, were positively chosen for CCR7, and omitted terminally differentiated effector memory CD45RA+ cells. Libraries were prepared by immunoSEQ multiplex PCR; TCRdb keeps only in-frame clonotypes and omits some of them. The sample has approximately 840,000 clones; 90% to 98% are singletons. The specimen sequenced was naive CD8+ T cells sorted from blood. Receptors originate from a man aged 30 to 45 in good health.

The genes are TRBV4-1 and TRBJ1-4; no firm D call. From germline, CDR1 is MGHRA and CDR2 YSYEKL. The CDR3 extends over 15 amino acids. With 0 bases removed from V and 7 bases from J, the gap between germline ends came to 12 bases. CDR3 region: CASSQDSTDPEKLFF. In DNA, the CDR3 is TGCGCCAGCAGCCAAGATTCCACAGATCCTGAAAAACTGTTTTTT.

The chain links TRBV6-1 to TRBJ1-5; no clear D. CDR3 size: 13 residues. Trimming took off 1 base at V and 10 bases at J, with 11 bases between the two ends. Germline-derived CDR1 and CDR2 are MNHNS and SASEGT. The CDR3 is CASSEGYWEPQHF. The CDR3 DNA follows: TGTGCCAGCAGTGAAGGTTATTGGGAACCCCAGCATTTT.

The chain links TRBV7-2 to TRBJ2-7, with 7 positions matching TRBD2. Germline assignment: CDR1 SGHTA and CDR2 FQGNSA. The CDR3 spans 13 residues. Losses at the gene ends were 6 bases for V and 2 bases for J; bases not matched to a gene: 4. The CDR3 DNA is TGTGCCAGCAGTCTAGCGGTGACCTACGAGCAGTACTTC. This codes for CASSLAVTYEQYF.

The rearrangement links TRBV7-9 to TRBJ2-3; no clear D gene. The CDR3 loop spans 17 amino acids. V lost 1 base to trimming and J lost 1 base, with 15 bases between them. Per germline, CDR1 SEHNR and CDR2 FQNEAQ (reference sequence). The CDR3 DNA reads as TGTGCCAGCAGCTTAGGGGCCTCAAGGTCTGGCACAGATACGCAGTATTTT. Protein sequence: CASSLGASRSGTDTQYF.

V gene TRBV9 combines with J gene TRBJ2-3; possibly TRBD2 for D (5 bases). The V end was cut by 4 bases, the J end by 3 bases, with 18 bases between. The length of the CDR3 is 16 residues. The germline V gene has CDR1 SGDLS and CDR2 YYNGEE. The CDR3 bases are TGTGCCAGCAGCCCAGAGGACTTTATTGGTACAGATACGCAGTATTTT. Amino acids: CASSPEDFIGTDTQYF.

The gene calls are TRBV27 and TRBJ2-7; possibly TRBD1 or TRBD2 for D (5 bases each). Trimming stripped 2 bases from V and 1 base from J, with 9 bases between. Germline V gives CDR1 MNHEY, CDR2 SMNVEV (reference sequence). CDR3 size: 14 residues. For the CDR3, the DNA is TGTGCCAGCAGTTTAGTGAGGGGTTCCTACGAGCAGTACTTC. The encoded protein is CASSLVRGSYEQYF.

The chain recombines TRBV29-1 with TRBJ2-7; possibly TRBD2 for D (5 bases). CDR3 length: 14 residues. Germline CDR1 is SQVTM and CDR2 is ANQGSEA. The V gene lost 3 bases and the J gene lost 0 bases, with 12 bases spanning the gap. This chain's CDR3 is CSVESPGSSYEQYF. The CDR3 DNA reads as TGCAGCGTTGAGAGTCCTGGGAGCTCCTACGAGCAGTACTTC.

The chain has TRBV7-9 and TRBJ1-2; 10 bases agree with TRBD1. This CDR3 spans 15 amino acids. Germline CDR1 is SEHNR and CDR2 is FQNEAQ (reference sequence). Germline trimming cut 5 bases from V and 4 bases from J; bases unmatched to any gene: 7. The DNA for the CDR3 is TGTGCCAGCAGCGACGGGACAGGGGTCCTCTATGGCTACACCTTC. It is translated as CASSDGTGVLYGYTF.

The J gene is TRBJ1-2, the V gene TRBV13, with D perhaps TRBD1 (6 bases). This CDR3 is 14 amino acids long. V lost 2 bases and J 7 bases, leaving 14 bases between the germline ends. Per germline, CDR1 PRHDT and CDR2 FYEKMQ (reference sequence). CDR3 sequence: CASSLIGGAPGYTF. CDR3 in DNA: TGTGCCAGCAGCTTAATCGGGGGGGCGCCTGGCTACACCTTC.

The table lists this clone with a count of one. The chain employs TRBV9 and TRBJ1-4; 8 nucleotides align to TRBD1. After removal of 3 bases from V and 5 bases from J, the junction contained 6 bases not matched to a gene. CDR3 size: 15 residues. CDR1 is SGDLS, CDR2 YYNGEE, per germline. The DNA of the CDR3 is TGTGCCAGCAGCGCCGGGACAGGAGGAAATGAAAAACTGTTTTTT. Translating gives CASSAGTGGNEKLFF.

The gene calls are TRBV11-2 and TRBJ2-1, with 8 nucleotides matching TRBD1. V lost 2 bases, J lost 7 bases, and 7 bases stayed unmatched. CDR3 length: 15 amino acids. Germline-derived CDR1 and CDR2 are SGHAT and FQNNGV. The CDR3 nucleotides are TGTGCCAGCAGCTTAAACCAGGGGGCGGAAAATGAGCAGTTCTTC. Residues: CASSLNQGAENEQFF.

The chain uses TRBV27 and TRBJ2-2; TRBD2 aligns across 9 bases. The junction had 1 base not matched to a gene; V was cut back by 2 bases and J by 6 bases. CDR1 MNHEY and CDR2 SMNVEV come from the germline V gene (reference sequence). The CDR3 is 14 amino acids. The DNA for the CDR3 is TGTGCCAGCAGTTTACTAGCGGGACCCGGGGAGCTGTTTTTT. Translating gives CASSLLAGPGELFF.

The V and J genes are TRBV5-4 and TRBJ2-7; the D gene is possibly TRBD2 (5 bases). The CDR3 covers 13 residues. Germline CDR1 SGHNT, CDR2 YYREEE (reference sequence). The V gene lost 4 bases and the J gene lost 4 bases, with 12 bases spanning the gap. This CDR3 is CASSKEAAYEQYF. CDR3 nucleotide sequence: TGTGCCAGCAGCAAGGAGGCGGCATACGAGCAGTACTTC.